This TCR beta chain stems from a study of T cell changes during pregnancy in multiple sclerosis. Assay: immunoSEQ multiplex PCR; the TCRdb copy retains only in-frame clones and omits some. The sample yields 55,000 to 70,000 clones, approximately 92% seen once. This CDR3 comprises 14 residues. V gave up 3 bases and J gave up 2 bases, with 10 bases separating them. Germline CDR1 and CDR2: SGHRS and YFSETQ. The sequence derives from a female donor in good health, enrolled as a control in a pregnancy study. This sequence joins TRBV5-1 and TRBJ2-3, with a weak D call TRBD1 (6 bases). Sample: CD8+ T cells from peripheral blood mononuclear cells, taken in the third trimester of pregnancy. The CDR3 DNA reads as TGCGCCAGCAGCTACAGGGATAACACAGATACGCAGTATTTT. This gives the protein CASSYRDNTDTQYF.